The next 28 T cell receptor beta chains were all read from a single sample in a study of cytomegalovirus exposure and HLA in healthy donors. Primers included in the PCR were 60 Vbeta and 13 Jbeta primers. Produced via immunoSEQ multiplex PCR; TCRdb's table is partial and in-frame only. The table includes over 30,000 clones, 70% to 85% detected once. Sequencing was performed on PBMCs. These receptors were collected from a woman aged 18-29 years in good health and CMV-seronegative.

Only one count was recorded for this clone. V is TRBV7-6 and J is TRBJ2-5, with D possibly being TRBD2 (6 bases). CDR1 is SGHVS and CDR2 is FNYEAQ in the germline V gene. V was cut by 0 bases and J by 2 bases, with 7 bases left in between. CDR3 length equals 14 residues. In DNA form, the CDR3 reads TGTGCCAGCAGCTTAGCGGGGACTCAAGAGACCCAGTACTTC. This encodes CASSLAGTQETQYF.

The V and J genes are TRBV19 and TRBJ2-2; 10 bases are a match to TRBD2. This CDR3 is 19 amino acids long. Germline CDR1 reads LNHDA; CDR2 reads SQIVND (reference sequence). J gave up 6 bases and V 1 base, and 14 bases lay outside the gene matches. The CDR3 loop is CASSIAGGLAGVSAGELFF. The CDR3 DNA follows: TGTGCCAGTAGTATAGCTGGAGGGCTAGCGGGAGTTAGCGCCGGGGAGCTGTTTTTT.

There are a few counts of this clone. The chain uses TRBV5-4 and TRBJ1-1, with D unresolved. V was pared by 4 bases and J by 1 base, with 11 bases between. CDR1 and CDR2 from the germline V gene are SGHNT and YYREEE (reference sequence). The CDR3 sequence is 14 residues long. CDR3 sequence: CASSLDGENTEAFF. In DNA form, the CDR3 reads TGTGCCAGCAGCCTGGACGGGGAGAACACTGAAGCTTTCTTT.

J is TRBJ1-1 and V is TRBV19, with 12 bases lining up with TRBD1. This CDR3 is built from 15 residues. Germline CDR1 and CDR2: LNHDA and SQIVND (reference sequence). After removal of 3 bases from V and 3 bases from J, the junction contained 2 bases not matched to a gene. The CDR3 region is CASSMGTGGYTEAFF. CDR3 bases: TGTGCCAGTAGTATGGGGACAGGGGGCTACACTGAAGCTTTCTTT.

Remarks on this clone: One end of the junction does not line up with germline, which may come from a read error. V is TRBV5-1 and J is TRBJ1-2; 10 bases are shared with TRBD1. The CDR3 covers 14 residues. Germline assignment: CDR1 SGHRS and CDR2 YFSETQ. CDR3 sequence: CASSRTGGDYGYPF. The CDR3 coding sequence is TGCGCCAGCTCGCGGACAGGGGGGGACTATGGCTACCCCTTC.

CDR3 bases: TGTGCCAGCTCACCACGGGACAGCGAAGGTGGTGGCTACACCTTC. As protein: CASSPRDSEGGGYTF. The rearrangement joins TRBV18 to TRBJ1-2; 7 bases are a match to TRBD1. With V trimmed by 1 base and J by 7 bases, 9 bases remained unmatched. Germline V gene data show CDR1 as KGHSH and CDR2 as LQKENI. The length of the CDR3 is 15 residues. Combining the CDR3 with reference TRBV18 and TRBJ1-2 gives the whole variable domain NAGVMQNPRHLVRRRGQEARLRCSPMKGHSHVYWYRQLPEEGLKFMVYLQKENIIDESGMPKERFSAEFPKEGPSILRIQQVVRGDSAAYFCASSPRDSEGGGYTFGSGTRLTVV.

This clone was counted a single time. This chain joins TRBV6-5 and TRBJ2-7; 11 bases match TRBD2. Trimming at V came to 3 bases and at J to 5 bases, leaving 6 bases not matched to a gene. The germline gives CDR1 MNHEY, CDR2 SVGAGI. The CDR3 is 15 residues long. DNA of the CDR3: TGTGCCAGCAGTTATAGCGGGGGGGCTCGAAACGAGCAGTACTTC. Amino acids: CASSYSGGARNEQYF.

This chain joins TRBV19 and TRBJ2-7; TRBD2 matches at 8 bases. Germline trimming cut 5 bases from V and 4 bases from J; bases unmatched to any gene: 4. Germline V gene sequence: CDR1 LNHDA, CDR2 SQIVND (reference sequence). The CDR3 runs 13 residues. CDR3 protein: CASSPGGGYEQYF. The CDR3 bases are TGTGCCAGTAGTCCCGGCGGGGGGTACGAGCAGTACTTC.

Regarding this clone: One junction end does not reproduce the germline sequence, and a read error may be involved. In DNA, the CDR3 is TGTGCCAGCAGTTATTCAGGGGGGCATGCCTTC. It yields the protein CASSYSGGHAF. The V and J genes are TRBV6-6 and TRBJ1-2; 7 nucleotides line up with TRBD1. Germline V CDR1 and CDR2: MNHNY, SVGAGI (reference sequence). This CDR3 has 11 amino acids.

The genes are TRBV2 and TRBJ1-1; TRBD1 aligns across 10 bases. The CDR3 totals 14 residues. The ends lost 4 bases at V and 3 bases at J; junction bases unmatched: 2. The germline V gene encodes CDR1 SNHLY and CDR2 FYNNEI. The CDR3 coding sequence is TGTGCCAGCAGTGGACAGGGGGCAGACACTGAAGCTTTCTTT. Protein sequence: CASSGQGADTEAFF. Using reference TRBV2 and TRBJ1-1 for the parts outside the CDR3, the full variable domain is EPEVTQTPSHQVTQMGQEVILRCVPISNHLYFYWYRQILGQKVEFLVSFYNNEISEKSEIFDDQFSVERPDGSNFTLKIRSTKLEDSAMYFCASSGQGADTEAFFGQGTRLTVV.

This chain links TRBV9 with TRBJ2-7; D gene ambiguous. Germline CDR1 and CDR2: SGDLS and YYNGEE. The CDR3 loop spans 14 amino acids. The V end lost 0 bases, the J end lost 5 bases, and 12 bases lay between the germline ends. The CDR3 DNA reads as TGTGCCAGCAGCGTAGGAGGCGGCTTCGACGAGCAGTACTTC. Amino acids: CASSVGGGFDEQYF.

About this clone itself: The sample carries other DNA sequences with the same CDR3. V is TRBV19 and J is TRBJ1-4; TRBD1 matches 8 bases. V dropped 2 bases and J dropped 10; count of bases not matched to a gene: 9. The CDR3 extends over 15 amino acids. Germline V gene data show CDR1 as LNHDA and CDR2 as SQIVND (reference sequence). CDR3 amino acids: CASSISGTGIGKLFF. The CDR3 nucleotides are TGTGCCAGTAGTATATCCGGGACAGGAATAGGAAAACTGTTTTTT.

The V gene is TRBV6-1, the J gene TRBJ1-1; TRBD1 matches at 7 bases. Looked up from germline, CDR1 is MNHNS and CDR2 is SASEGT. This CDR3 spans 16 amino acids. V was pared by 2 bases and J by 11 bases, with 17 bases of the junction left unmatched. The CDR3 DNA reads TGTGCCAGCAGTGAACCGTCATCTGGACAGGCGTACCACGCTTTCTTT. Protein: CASSEPSSGQAYHAFF.

The chain is built from TRBV5-1 and TRBJ1-6, with 8 bases aligning to TRBD1. Looked up from germline, CDR1 is SGHRS and CDR2 is YFSETQ. After removal of 4 bases from V and 0 bases from J, the junction contained 6 bases not matched to a gene. CDR3 size: 17 residues. CDR3 sequence (DNA): TGCGCCAGCAGCGCCGACAGGGGCTCCTCCTATAATTCACCCCTCCACTTT. It encodes CASSADRGSSYNSPLHF. The full variable domain, with the rest looked up from reference TRBV5-1 and TRBJ1-6, is KAGVTQTPRYLIKTRGQQVTLSCSPISGHRSVSWYQQTPGQGLQFLFEYFSETQRNKGNFPGRFSGRQFSNSRSEMNVSTLELGDSALYLCASSADRGSSYNSPLHFGNGTRLTVT.

The chain is built from TRBV9 and TRBJ2-5, with 7 positions matching TRBD1. The CDR3 length is 14 residues. Losses at the gene ends were 8 bases for V and 4 bases for J; bases not matched to a gene: 11. From germline, CDR1 is SGDLS and CDR2 YYNGEE. CDR3 residues: CARDRVYIGETQYF. In DNA form, the CDR3 reads TGTGCCAGAGACAGGGTGTATATAGGAGAGACCCAGTACTTC. Full variable domain (outside the CDR3, taken from reference TRBV9 and TRBJ2-5): DSGVTQTPKHLITATGQRVTLRCSPRSGDLSVYWYQQSLDQGLQFLIQYYNGEERAKGNILERFSAQQFPDLHSELNLSSLELGDSALYFCARDRVYIGETQYFGPGTRLLVL.

The rearrangement joins TRBV7-2 to TRBJ1-1, with 9 bases identical to TRBD1. The junction had 9 bases not matched to a gene; V was cut back by 6 bases and J by 7 bases. This CDR3 region has 14 residues. The germline V gene has CDR1 SGHTA and CDR2 FQGNSA. The CDR3 here is CASRAGTGSIEAFF. In nucleotides, the CDR3 is TGTGCCAGCAGAGCCGGGACAGGGTCTATTGAAGCTTTCTTT. The full variable domain, its missing parts supplied by reference TRBV7-2 and TRBJ1-1, is GAGVSQSPSNKVTEKGKDVELRCDPISGHTALYWYRQSLGQGLEFLIYFQGNSAPDKSGLPSDRFSAERTGGSVSTLTIQRTQQEDSAVYLCASRAGTGSIEAFFGQGTRLTVV.

The chain carries TRBV30 and TRBJ2-1; 8 bases map to TRBD2. The CDR3 consists of 14 residues. The V segment lost 4 bases and the J segment 8 bases; nucleotides outside the gene matches: 10. Germline V lookup: CDR1 GTSNPN, CDR2 SVGIG (reference sequence). This CDR3 is CAWNGGLGIYEQFF. CDR3 in DNA: TGTGCCTGGAATGGGGGACTAGGGATCTATGAGCAGTTCTTC. The full variable domain, completed using reference TRBV30 and TRBJ2-1, is SQTIHQWPATLVQPVGSPLSLECTVEGTSNPNLYWYRQAAGRGLQLLFYSVGIGQISSEVPQNLSASRPQDRQFILSSKKLLLSDSGFYLCAWNGGLGIYEQFFGPGTRLTVL.

The rearrangement joins TRBV6-5 to TRBJ2-2; D may be TRBD2 (5 bases). The ends were cut back, 6 bases at V and 8 bases at J, with 13 bases in the middle. The germline CDR1 and CDR2 sequences are MNHEY and SVGAGI. The CDR3 covers 13 residues. Here the CDR3 reads CASSLDSRGELFF. As DNA, the CDR3 is TGTGCCAGCAGCCTGGACTCTCGAGGGGAGCTGTTTTTT.

The chain recombines TRBV9 with TRBJ2-7, with a possible D match to TRBD2 (6 bases). The ends were cut back, 4 bases at V and 6 bases at J, with 14 bases in the middle. From germline, CDR1 is SGDLS and CDR2 YYNGEE. The CDR3 is made up of 13 amino acids. CDR3 residues: CASSIRERGEQYF. CDR3 nucleotides: TGTGCCAGCAGCATCCGGGAGAGGGGCGAGCAGTACTTC.

The DNA for the CDR3 is TGTGCCAGCAGCCGATGGGGGGGGCAGTTCTTC. It codes for CASSRWGGQFF. The J gene is TRBJ2-1, the V gene TRBV14; TRBD2 aligns across 7 bases. The V and J ends lost 4 bases and 12 bases, in that order; junction bases with no gene match: 3. The CDR3 covers 11 residues. The germline gives CDR1 SGHDN, CDR2 FVKESK.

This clone has just a few counts. The rearrangement uses TRBV6-6 and TRBJ1-1; D is unresolved. V was cut by 2 bases and J by 1 base, with 5 bases left in between. From germline, CDR1 is MNHNY and CDR2 SVGAGI (reference sequence). The CDR3 length is 13 residues. CDR3 in amino acids: CASSYGENTEAFF. DNA of the CDR3: TGTGCCAGCAGTTACGGAGAGAACACTGAAGCTTTCTTT.

This clone was seen once. The rearrangement links TRBV7-3 to TRBJ2-7; D is perhaps TRBD2 (5 bases). Trimming shortened V by 5 bases and J by 0 bases, and 14 bases separated the two germline ends. CDR1 and CDR2 from the germline V gene are SGHTA and FQGTGA. The CDR3 has 15 amino acids. CDR3 region: CASSEGPVFSYEQYF. CDR3 bases: TGTGCCAGCAGCGAGGGCCCCGTTTTCTCCTACGAGCAGTACTTC.

A single count supports this clone. The chain couples TRBV25-1 to TRBJ2-5, with D maybe TRBD1 (7 bases). V shed 4 bases and J shed 4 bases, with 16 bases lying between them. Germline assignment: CDR1 MGHDK and CDR2 SYGVNS. CDR3 length: 15 residues. The CDR3 DNA reads TGTGCCAGCAGTGGGGGGGACAGATTGGGAGAGACCCAGTACTTC. Translation gives CASSGGDRLGETQYF. Filled out from reference TRBV25-1 and TRBJ2-5, the complete variable domain reads EADIYQTPRYLVIGTGKKITLECSQTMGHDKMYWYQQDPGMELHLIHYSYGVNSTEKGDLSSESTVSRIRTEHFPLTLESARPSHTSQYLCASSGGDRLGETQYFGPGTRLLVL.

The J gene is TRBJ1-2, the V gene TRBV9; TRBD1 might be the D (5 bases). Germline V gene sequence: CDR1 SGDLS, CDR2 YYNGEE. Trimming removed 4 bases from V and 4 bases from J, with 14 bases in between. The CDR3 covers 14 residues. CDR3 amino acids: CASSPQVASYGYTF. CDR3 nucleotide sequence: TGTGCCAGCAGCCCACAGGTGGCCTCCTATGGCTACACCTTC.

This chain joins TRBV6-5 and TRBJ2-1, with D perhaps matching TRBD2 (7 bases). V lost 8 bases, J lost 7 bases, and 18 bases lay in between. Germline V gene data show CDR1 as MNHEY and CDR2 as SVGAGI. The CDR3 runs 14 residues. The CDR3 protein is CASGGGPVRNEQFF. The CDR3 nucleotides read TGTGCCAGCGGGGGGGGGCCGGTAAGGAATGAGCAGTTCTTC.

The chain is built from TRBV7-3 and TRBJ2-1; D gene unclear. Trimming removed 2 bases from V and 10 bases from J, with 12 bases in between. This CDR3 contains 13 residues. The germline CDR1 and CDR2 sequences are SGHTA and FQGTGA. The CDR3 bases are TGTGCCAGCAGCTTAGAGTTACTTCGAGAGCAGTTCTTC. Translated: CASSLELLREQFF.

The chain couples TRBV6-4 to TRBJ2-6, with D possibly matching TRBD2 (6 bases). The V gene lost 3 bases and the J gene lost 1 base, with 10 bases spanning the gap. The CDR3 spans 16 residues. Germline CDR1 reads MRHNA; CDR2 reads SNTAGT. CDR3 nucleotide sequence: TGTGCCAGCAGTGAACGGGGGTCTTCTGGGGCCAACGTCCTGACTTTC. It specifies CASSERGSSGANVLTF.

The chain has TRBV4-1 and TRBJ1-1; tentatively, D is TRBD1 (6 bases). Germline V gene data show CDR1 as MGHRA and CDR2 as YSYEKL. CDR3 size: 16 residues. The ends were cut back, 2 bases at V and 4 bases at J, with 17 bases in the middle. Here the CDR3 reads CASSQRPAGAATEAFF. CDR3 bases: TGCGCCAGCAGCCAAAGGCCGGCAGGGGCGGCCACTGAAGCTTTCTTT.